This is a list of T cell receptor beta chains from one sample in a study of cytomegalovirus exposure and HLA in healthy donors. TCRdb's table, derived via immunoSEQ multiplex PCR, lists solely in-frame clones and lacks some. The sample lists fewer than 100,000 clones, under 85% occurring once. The sample was PBMCs. The receptors derive from a man in his forties in good health and CMV-seronegative. Both conserved end residues are part of each CDR3. D genes are given only for firm matches. Not every row has a clone size; where given, it reads once, few, many or a size class.

TRBD1	TRBV27	TRBJ1-4	once	TGTGCCAGCGTCCAGGACAGGGTTATTGAAAAACTGTTTTTT	CASVQDRVIEKLFF
TRBD2	TRBV2	TRBJ2-7	-	TGTGCCAGCAGTGAAGCGCTTCTAGCGGCTAGCTCCTACGAGCAGTACTTC	CASSEALLAASSYEQYF
-	TRBV21-1	TRBJ2-1	-	TGTGCCAGCAGGAGCAGGATCAGTGAGCAGTTCTTC	CASRSRISEQFF
TRBD1	TRBV5-6	TRBJ2-1	-	TGTGCCAGCAGCTTGACGACAGGGGGCTTTTTCTTC	CASSLTTGGFFF
-	TRBV27	TRBJ2-1	-	TGTGCCAGCAGACCGGGACTGGGGGGTGAGCAGTTCTTC	CASRPGLGGEQFF
-	TRBV9	TRBJ2-2	once	TGTGCCAGCAGCCCCGAGATCGGGAAGTTCACCGGGGAGCTGTTTTTT	CASSPEIGKFTGELFF
-	TRBV7-2	TRBJ2-7	few	TGTGCCAGCAGCCCGAATGGGGCAGTCTGGTACGAGCAGTACTTC	CASSPNGAVWYEQYF
-	TRBV25-1	TRBJ2-5	-	TGTGCCAGCAGTGAATTCAGACAAGAGACCCAGTACTTC	CASSEFRQETQYF
-	TRBV28	TRBJ1-2	-	TGTGCCAGCGGGCGACGGGGTACTAACTATGGCTACACCTTC	CASGRRGTNYGYTF
TRBD1	TRBV28	TRBJ2-2	-	TGTGCCAGCAGTAAAGACAGGGTGGGCTATACCGGGGAGCTGTTTTTT	CASSKDRVGYTGELFF
TRBD2	TRBV4-2	TRBJ2-2	few	TGTGCCAGCAGCCAACTAGCGGGGTTCACCGGGGAGCTGTTTTTT	CASSQLAGFTGELFF
TRBD1	TRBV4-1	TRBJ2-1	-	TGCGCCAGCAGCCTCCGGGACAGATCCTACAATGAGCAGTTCTTC	CASSLRDRSYNEQFF
TRBD1	TRBV5-4	TRBJ2-3	few	TGTGCCAGCAGCTTGTCGACAGGGTACACAGATACGCAGTATTTT	CASSLSTGYTDTQYF
-	TRBV29-1	TRBJ1-2	-	TGCAGCGGCACAGGCGGGGGAGGCTATGGCTACACCTTC	CSGTGGGGYGYTF
-	TRBV28	TRBJ2-1	-	TGTGCCAGCAGTTTTCCTTTGCGGATGTCGCGGGTGGATGCCTATGAGCAGTTCTTC	CASSFPLRMSRVDAYEQFF
TRBD2	TRBV18	TRBJ2-2	-	TGTGCCAGCTCACGGGGACTAGCGGGAGCCGGCGGGGAGCTGTTTTTT	CASSRGLAGAGGELFF
TRBD1	TRBV4-1	TRBJ1-4	few	TGCGCCAGCAGCCAAGATCCCGGGACAGTAAGAGAAAAACTGTTTTTT	CASSQDPGTVREKLFF
TRBD2	TRBV28	TRBJ2-1	-	TGTGCCAACGGCCAACAGGGACTAGCGGGAGACGCTGAGCAGTTCTTC	CANGQQGLAGDAEQFF
-	TRBV9	TRBJ1-6	once	TGTGCCAGCAGTGGTACCGCCGCCGCGTTTGATTCACCCCTCCACTTT	CASSGTAAAFDSPLHF
TRBD1	TRBV5-5	TRBJ2-7	-	TGTGCCAGCAGCTGGGGGACAGGGCCTTCCTACGAGCAGTACTTC	CASSWGTGPSYEQYF
-	TRBV5-1	TRBJ2-1	-	TGCGCCAGCAGCCCCCTGGATGTGAGCGGTTCCTACAATGAGCAGTTCTTC	CASSPLDVSGSYNEQFF
-	TRBV5-8	TRBJ2-1	-	TGTGCCACGGGAGTTCCGTTCTTC	CATGVPFF
-	TRBV21-1	TRBJ1-5	-	TGTGCCAGCAGCGGAATAACAGGGTCGACTCAGCCCCAGCATTTT	CASSGITGSTQPQHF
TRBD1	TRBV9	TRBJ2-1	-	TGTGCCAGCAGCGTCGGGGACAGGGTATCTATGTATGAGCAGTTCTTC	CASSVGDRVSMYEQFF
-	TRBV6-1	TRBJ2-3	-	TGTGCCAGCAGTGCCGTACTATTGCGGGCCCCTAGCACAGATACGCAGTATTTT	CASSAVLLRAPSTDTQYF
-	TRBV21-1	TRBJ2-2	-	TGTGCCAGCAGCAAGAGGCCGGGACTAGCGGGAGGTAGGACCGGGGAGCTGTTTTTT	CASSKRPGLAGGRTGELFF
-	TRBV5-1	TRBJ1-1	-	TGCGCCAGCAGCGCCCCGCAGGGGCCGGCTTTCTTT	CASSAPQGPAFF
-	TRBV10-3	TRBJ2-7	few	TGTGCCATCAGTGAGGGGCACAGCGGCCCCTTGGAGCAGTACTTC	CAISEGHSGPLEQYF
-	TRBV6-1	TRBJ2-5	-	TGTGCCAGCAGTGAAGCTCGTCTTCGGGCCGCGGGGAGAGAGACCCAGTACTTC	CASSEARLRAAGRETQYF
-	TRBV2	TRBJ1-4	few	TGTGCCAGCCGCCTCGATGGCACGTCTAATGAAAAACTGTTTTTT	CASRLDGTSNEKLFF
-	TRBV13	TRBJ2-7	-	TGTGCCAGCAGCTTAATCGGGGGAAGGGGGCCCTACGAGCAGTACTTC	CASSLIGGRGPYEQYF